These T cell receptor beta chains were read from a single sample in a study of beta chain features in type 1 diabetes. Profiled with immunoSEQ multiplex PCR; TCRdb holds only in-frame clones, not every one. The sample shows roughly 700,000 clones, over 10% of them seen only once. Sequenced material: naive CD4+ T cells from blood. These receptors originate from a man aged 18 to 30 with type 1 diabetes. Each CDR3 is given with its conserved first and last residue. A D gene is named only where the DNA matches it firmly. Clone size is given for some rows only: seen once, a few or many times, or a class if the clone is expanded.

J gene | clone size | V gene | D gene | CDR3 protein | CDR3 DNA
TRBJ2-6 | . | TRBV7-8 | . | CASSLDSGANVLTF | TGTGCCAGCAGCTTAGACTCTGGGGCCAACGTCCTGACTTTC
TRBJ2-3 | . | TRBV5-6 | . | CASSTDQTDTQYF | TGTGCCAGCAGCACGGACCAAACAGATACGCAGTATTTT
TRBJ1-2 | . | TRBV5-4 | TRBD1 | CASSLAVGGAEGYTF | TGTGCCAGCAGCTTGGCCGTAGGGGGCGCGGAGGGCTACACCTTC
TRBJ2-7 | . | TRBV5-1 | TRBD1 | CASSLGDRTPGEQYF | TGCGCCAGCAGCTTGGGGGACAGGACTCCTGGCGAGCAGTACTTC
TRBJ2-5 | . | TRBV30 | . | CAWSTGQRQETQYF | TGTGCCTGGAGTACCGGACAGCGTCAAGAGACCCAGTACTTC
TRBJ2-2 | few | TRBV9 | . | CASSVGTGELFF | TGTGCCAGCAGCGTGGGCACCGGGGAGCTGTTTTTT
TRBJ1-2 | . | TRBV30 | TRBD1 | CAWSHSGTGDSNYGYTF | TGTGCCTGGAGCCACTCCGGGACAGGGGACTCTAACTATGGCTACACCTTC
TRBJ1-3 | . | TRBV4-2 | TRBD1 | CASSQPGQGAPGGNTIYF | TGTGCCAGCAGCCAACCGGGACAGGGAGCGCCTGGTGGAAACACCATATATTTT
TRBJ2-3 | . | TRBV15 | TRBD2 | CATSRDWLAGVTDTQYF | TGTGCCACCAGCAGAGATTGGCTAGCGGGGGTCACAGATACGCAGTATTTT
TRBJ2-3 | . | TRBV19 | . | CASSIPAADTQYF | TGTGCCAGTAGTATCCCCGCGGCAGATACGCAGTATTTT
TRBJ2-1 | . | TRBV20-1 | . | CANYNEQFF | TGCGCAAACTACAATGAGCAGTTCTTC
TRBJ2-3 | . | TRBV9 | TRBD2 | CASSHHHGLAGVGENTQYF | TGTGCCAGCAGCCATCATCATGGACTAGCGGGGGTAGGGGAGAATACGCAGTATTTT
TRBJ1-1 | . | TRBV5-6 | TRBD1 | CASSAAGTGGPSTEAFF | TGTGCCAGCAGCGCAGCGGGGACAGGGGGCCCTAGCACTGAAGCTTTCTTT
TRBJ2-7 | few | TRBV30 | . | CAWSVRGFGEQYF | TGTGCCTGGAGTGTACGGGGTTTCGGCGAGCAGTACTTC
TRBJ1-2 | few | TRBV18 | . | CASSPFVDNYGYTF | TGTGCCAGCTCACCGTTTGTTGATAACTATGGCTACACCTTC
TRBJ2-5 | . | TRBV5-1 | TRBD2 | CASSPNTSGGETQYF | TGCGCCAGCAGCCCGAACACTAGCGGGGGTGAGACCCAGTACTTC
TRBJ2-7 | . | TRBV6-1 | . | CASSEGGTPTSYEQYF | TGTGCCAGCAGTGAGGGTGGGACACCCACCTCCTACGAGCAGTACTTC
TRBJ2-7 | few | TRBV2 | . | CASRNGQPGVYEQYF | TGTGCCAGCAGGAATGGACAGCCTGGGGTCTACGAGCAGTACTTC
TRBJ1-1 | few | TRBV29-1 | . | CSVEGTPMTEAFF | TGCAGCGTTGAAGGGACACCGATGACTGAAGCTTTCTTT
TRBJ2-7 | few | TRBV7-8 | TRBD1 | CASSLAGQGASYEQYF | TGTGCCAGCAGCTTAGCGGGCCAGGGGGCTTCCTACGAGCAGTACTTC
TRBJ2-1 | few | TRBV7-9 | . | CASSFGVSEQFF | TGTGCCAGCAGCTTCGGTGTGAGTGAGCAGTTCTTC
TRBJ2-5 | . | TRBV14 | . | CASSRRQSETQYF | TGTGCCAGCAGCCGCCGGCAATCGGAGACCCAGTACTTC
TRBJ1-4 | . | TRBV30 | . | CAWATVGEKLFF | TGTGCCTGGGCGACAGTCGGTGAAAAACTGTTTTTT
TRBJ1-5 | . | TRBV21-1 | . | CASSKGGNQPQHF | TGTGCCAGCAGCAAGGGGGGAAATCAGCCCCAGCATTTT
TRBJ1-4 | once | TRBV5-6 | . | CASRGQGSNEKLFF | TGTGCCAGCAGGGGCCAGGGGTCTAATGAAAAACTGTTTTTT
TRBJ1-4 | . | TRBV6-5 | TRBD1 | CASSSGTGSEKLFF | TGTGCCAGCAGTTCCGGGACAGGGAGTGAAAAACTGTTTTTT
TRBJ2-1 | few | TRBV5-6 | . | CASSLRRGYNEQFF | TGTGCCAGCAGCTTGCGCCGGGGATACAATGAGCAGTTCTTC